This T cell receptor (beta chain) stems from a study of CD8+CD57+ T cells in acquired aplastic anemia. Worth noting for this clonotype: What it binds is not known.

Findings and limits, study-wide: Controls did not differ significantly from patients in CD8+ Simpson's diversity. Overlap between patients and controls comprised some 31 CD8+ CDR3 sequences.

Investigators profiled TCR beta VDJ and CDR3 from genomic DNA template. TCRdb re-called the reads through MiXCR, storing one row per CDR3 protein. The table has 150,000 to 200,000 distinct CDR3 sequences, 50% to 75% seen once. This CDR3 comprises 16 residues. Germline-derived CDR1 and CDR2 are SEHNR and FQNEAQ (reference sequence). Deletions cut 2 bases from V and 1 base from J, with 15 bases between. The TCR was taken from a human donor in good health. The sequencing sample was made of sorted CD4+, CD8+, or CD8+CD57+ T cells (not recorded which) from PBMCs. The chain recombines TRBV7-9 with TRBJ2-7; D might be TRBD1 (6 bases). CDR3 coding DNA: TGTGCCAGCAGCTTAAGTAGCAGGGGACGATCCTACGAGCAGTACTTC. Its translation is CASSLSSRGRSYEQYF.